This is a list of T cell receptor beta chains from one sample in a study of human T cells and chemical hapten exposure. One entry per CDR3 protein results from TCRdb running MiXCR on the RACE reads. The sample yields 65,000 to 95,000 distinct CDR3 sequences, around 7% seen once. The specimen was whole blood, collected in connection with sensitization to the hapten diphenylcyclopropenone (DPC). The receptors originated from a woman aged 25-40 years with alopecia areata. Some clones in this sample may be carry-over from other donors' samples. Each CDR3 is given with its conserved first and last residue. D genes are given only for firm matches. Size values are once, few and many counts, or a class for expanded clones, and some rows have none.

clone_size: many
d_call: NA
cdr3_length: 14
j_call: TRBJ2-2
v_call: TRBV12-3/TRBV12-4
cdr3_aa: CASSSGRVTGELFF
cdr3_nt: TGTGCCAGCAGTTCGGGCCGAGTCACCGGGGAGCTGTTTTTT

clone_size: NA
d_call: TRBD1
cdr3_length: 17
j_call: TRBJ2-5
v_call: TRBV11-2
cdr3_aa: CASSLVPGQGSQETQYF
cdr3_nt: TGTGCCAGCAGCTTAGTACCGGGACAGGGTTCTCAAGAGACCCAGTACTTC

clone_size: many
d_call: NA
cdr3_length: 13
j_call: TRBJ2-7
v_call: TRBV2
cdr3_aa: CASSGRGPYEQYF
cdr3_nt: TGTGCCAGCAGTGGCAGGGGACCCTACGAGCAGTACTTC

clone_size: NA
d_call: NA
cdr3_length: 17
j_call: TRBJ1-5
v_call: TRBV6-8
cdr3_aa: CASSSPRRGGCNQPQHF
cdr3_nt: TGTGCCAGCAGCTCCCCCAGGAGGGGGGGGTGCAATCAGCCCCAGCATTTT

clone_size: many
d_call: NA
cdr3_length: 13
j_call: TRBJ2-5
v_call: TRBV7-7
cdr3_aa: CASSLGQGETQYF
cdr3_nt: TGTGCTAGCAGCTTGGGACAAGGGGAGACCCAGTACTTC

clone_size: few
d_call: NA
cdr3_length: 13
j_call: TRBJ1-5
v_call: TRBV7-9
cdr3_aa: CASSSSGPQPQHF
cdr3_nt: TGTGCCAGCAGCTCATCCGGTCCTCAGCCCCAGCATTTT

clone_size: many
d_call: NA
cdr3_length: 14
j_call: TRBJ1-2
v_call: TRBV10-3
cdr3_aa: CAISESPGLNGYTF
cdr3_nt: TGTGCCATCAGTGAGTCCCCAGGGTTGAATGGCTACACCTTC

clone_size: NA
d_call: TRBD1
cdr3_length: 14
j_call: TRBJ2-3
v_call: TRBV6-1
cdr3_aa: CASSQDYRGDTQYF
cdr3_nt: TGTGCCAGCAGTCAAGACTACAGGGGCGATACGCAGTATTTT

clone_size: many
d_call: NA
cdr3_length: 13
j_call: TRBJ2-3
v_call: TRBV24-1
cdr3_aa: CATSHWGEDTQYF
cdr3_nt: TGTGCCACCAGTCATTGGGGGGAAGATACGCAGTATTTT

clone_size: few
d_call: TRBD1
cdr3_length: 14
j_call: TRBJ1-2
v_call: TRBV29-1
cdr3_aa: CSVARDRGSYGYTF
cdr3_nt: TGCAGCGTAGCGAGGGACAGGGGATCCTATGGCTACACCTTC

clone_size: many
d_call: TRBD1
cdr3_length: 16
j_call: TRBJ1-5
v_call: TRBV5-1
cdr3_aa: CASSLGVGTGGWPQHF
cdr3_nt: TGCGCCAGCAGCTTGGGGGTCGGGACAGGGGGCTGGCCCCAGCATTTT

clone_size: many
d_call: NA
cdr3_length: 16
j_call: TRBJ2-7
v_call: TRBV6-2/TRBV6-3
cdr3_aa: CASSYRRTTLPYEQYF
cdr3_nt: TGTGCCAGCAGTTACCGCCGGACTACCCTACCCTACGAGCAGTACTTC

clone_size: many
d_call: TRBD1
cdr3_length: 13
j_call: TRBJ2-5
v_call: TRBV30
cdr3_aa: CASRGQGVWTQYF
cdr3_nt: TGTGCCTCCAGGGGACAGGGTGTATGGACCCAGTACTTC

clone_size: many
d_call: NA
cdr3_length: 16
j_call: TRBJ1-3
v_call: TRBV18
cdr3_aa: CASSPPWPAPGNTIYF
cdr3_nt: TGTGCCAGCTCACCACCTTGGCCGGCCCCTGGAAACACCATATATTTT

clone_size: few
d_call: NA
cdr3_length: 17
j_call: TRBJ1-2
v_call: TRBV7-3
cdr3_aa: CASSPGDGWNSNYGYTF
cdr3_nt: TGTGCCAGCAGCCCTGGGGACGGTTGGAACTCTAACTATGGCTACACCTTC

clone_size: many
d_call: NA
cdr3_length: 15
j_call: TRBJ2-3
v_call: TRBV7-2
cdr3_aa: CASSLSGVGTDTQYF
cdr3_nt: TGTGCCAGCAGCTTATCAGGGGTCGGCACAGATACGCAGTATTTT

clone_size: NA
d_call: NA
cdr3_length: 14
j_call: TRBJ1-5
v_call: TRBV19
cdr3_aa: CASSIGGLPQPQHF
cdr3_nt: TGTGCCAGTAGTATCGGAGGGCTCCCTCAGCCCCAGCATTTT

clone_size: many
d_call: NA
cdr3_length: 17
j_call: TRBJ2-3
v_call: TRBV5-5
cdr3_aa: CASSLAIGTVGGGTQYF
cdr3_nt: TGTGCCAGCAGCTTGGCCATTGGGACAGTCGGCGGGGGTACGCAGTATTTT

clone_size: many
d_call: NA
cdr3_length: 13
j_call: TRBJ1-1
v_call: TRBV7-6
cdr3_aa: CASSLGGDTEAFF
cdr3_nt: TGTGCCAGCAGCTTAGGAGGGGATACTGAAGCTTTCTTT

clone_size: many
d_call: NA
cdr3_length: 13
j_call: TRBJ1-2
v_call: TRBV7-9
cdr3_aa: CASSFGGKDGYTF
cdr3_nt: TGTGCCAGCAGCTTCGGGGGAAAGGATGGCTACACCTTC

clone_size: many
d_call: NA
cdr3_length: 15
j_call: TRBJ2-6
v_call: TRBV6-1
cdr3_aa: CASSEPGTGANVLTF
cdr3_nt: TGTGCCAGCAGTGAACCGGGGACCGGGGCCAACGTCCTGACTTTC

clone_size: many
d_call: NA
cdr3_length: 16
j_call: TRBJ1-5
v_call: TRBV3-1
cdr3_aa: CASSQALGSPMMSQHF
cdr3_nt: TGTGCCAGCAGCCAAGCACTCGGCAGCCCCATGATGTCCCAGCATTTT

clone_size: NA
d_call: NA
cdr3_length: 15
j_call: TRBJ1-2
v_call: TRBV5-1
cdr3_aa: CASSLAKGVNYGYTF
cdr3_nt: TGCGCCAGCAGCTTGGCCAAGGGGGTAAACTATGGCTACACCTTC

clone_size: many
d_call: TRBD1
cdr3_length: 17
j_call: TRBJ1-6
v_call: TRBV7-6
cdr3_aa: CASSSTTGGPYNSPLHF
cdr3_nt: TGTGCCAGCAGCTCCACAACAGGGGGCCCCTATAATTCACCCCTCCACTTT

clone_size: NA
d_call: NA
cdr3_length: 14
j_call: TRBJ1-2
v_call: TRBV12-3/TRBV12-4
cdr3_aa: CASSFPALGYGYTF
cdr3_nt: TGTGCCAGCAGTTTCCCAGCCCTAGGCTATGGCTACACCTTC

clone_size: many
d_call: NA
cdr3_length: 12
j_call: TRBJ1-2
v_call: TRBV20-1
cdr3_aa: CSASVGSYGYTF
cdr3_nt: TGCAGTGCTTCTGTAGGAAGCTATGGCTACACCTTC

clone_size: few
d_call: NA
cdr3_length: 15
j_call: TRBJ1-2
v_call: TRBV19
cdr3_aa: CASRQTQGSNYGYTF
cdr3_nt: TGTGCCAGTAGACAGACACAGGGTTCCAACTATGGCTACACCTTC

clone_size: few
d_call: NA
cdr3_length: 16
j_call: TRBJ2-5
v_call: TRBV5-1
cdr3_aa: CASSRTGDHLQETQYF
cdr3_nt: TGCGCCAGCAGCCGGACGGGGGACCACCTCCAAGAGACCCAGTACTTC

clone_size: many
d_call: NA
cdr3_length: 15
j_call: TRBJ2-3
v_call: TRBV5-1
cdr3_aa: CASSLAQLGVDTQYF
cdr3_nt: TGCGCCAGCAGCTTGGCCCAGTTAGGGGTAGATACGCAGTATTTT